The rows below give T cell receptor beta chains drawn from one sample of a study of tumor-infiltrating lymphocytes in primary liver carcinoma. A single record per CDR3 protein comes from TCRdb applying MiXCR to the multiplex PCR reads. The sample has fewer than 350,000 distinct CDR3 sequences, 65% seen once. The sequencing sample was made of peripheral blood. The receptors come from a man aged 35 to 55 with primary liver carcinoma and hepatitis B virus infection. Each CDR3 is given with its conserved first and last residue. The D gene is left open where the match is weak. The size of a clone is reported for some rows only, either as once, few or many, or as a class for expanded clones.

cdr3_aa	cdr3_nt	j_call	clone_size	v_call	d_call
CTSSFGTGELFF	TGTACCAGCAGCTTTGGCACCGGGGAGCTGTTTTTT	TRBJ2-2	NA	TRBV5-6	NA
CASSLDSVTYSRGYTF	TGTGCCAGCAGCTTAGATTCGGTAACCTATTCTCGAGGCTACACCTTC	TRBJ1-2	NA	TRBV11-2	NA
CASNPAAGGNYEQYF	TGTGCCAGCAACCCCGCGGCAGGGGGAAACTACGAGCAGTACTTC	TRBJ2-7	NA	TRBV28	TRBD1
CANSLVKTGELFF	TGTGCCAACAGCTTAGTAAAAACAGGGGAGCTGTTTTTT	TRBJ2-2	NA	TRBV11-1	NA
CASSQQDTLYF	TGTGCCAGCAGCCAGCAAGATACACTGTATTTT	TRBJ2-3	NA	TRBV11-2	NA
CASSKTDTGELFF	TGCGCCAGCAGTAAGACAGACACCGGGGAGCTGTTTTTT	TRBJ2-2	NA	TRBV10-2	NA
CASSSQGATKNIQYF	TGTGCCAGCAGTTCACAGGGGGCCACCAAAAACATTCAGTACTTC	TRBJ2-4	NA	TRBV12-3/TRBV12-4	TRBD1
CSVGRSYEQYF	TGCAGCGTTGGTAGAAGCTACGAGCAGTACTTC	TRBJ2-7	NA	TRBV29-1	NA
CSVGGGQYEQYF	TGCAGCGTTGGCGGGGGGCAGTACGAGCAGTACTTC	TRBJ2-7	many	TRBV29-1	TRBD2
CASSLQQGPGELFF	TGCGCCAGCAGCTTACAGCAGGGCCCCGGGGAGCTGTTTTTT	TRBJ2-2	few	TRBV5-1	NA
CASSPRRVGANTEAFF	TGTGCCAGCAGCCCCAGACGCGTGGGGGCGAACACTGAAGCTTTCTTT	TRBJ1-1	many	TRBV11-1	NA
CASSGTGSSYYEQYF	TGTGCCAGCAGCGGGACAGGCTCCTCCTACTACGAGCAGTACTTC	TRBJ2-7	NA	TRBV12-3/TRBV12-4	TRBD1
CASSYPLPGLKEYEQYF	TGTGCCAGCAGTTACCCTCTCCCGGGCCTGAAGGAATACGAGCAGTACTTC	TRBJ2-7	NA	TRBV6-5	NA
CASSYELGRTDTQDF	TGTGCCAGCAGTTACGAGCTGGGACGCACAGATACGCAGGATTTT	TRBJ2-3	NA	TRBV6-5	NA
CASSESGLVSHEQFF	TGCGCCAGCAGTGAGTCGGGACTAGTAAGCCATGAGCAGTTCTTC	TRBJ2-1	NA	TRBV10-2	TRBD2
CASSPMGDRVHEQYF	TGTGCCAGCTCACCGATGGGGGACAGGGTCCACGAGCAGTACTTC	TRBJ2-7	few	TRBV18	TRBD1
CAWRWRASYEQYF	TGTGCCTGGAGGTGGAGGGCCTCCTACGAGCAGTACTTC	TRBJ2-7	NA	TRBV30	NA
CASSQRRNTDTQYF	TGTGCCAGCAGTCAACGGAGAAACACAGATACGCAGTATTTT	TRBJ2-3	NA	TRBV12-3/TRBV12-4	NA
CAISPGSLSYEQYF	TGTGCCATCAGCCCAGGGTCCCTTTCCTACGAGCAGTACTTC	TRBJ2-7	many	TRBV10-3	NA
CSVGDVGQGKRFF	TGCAGCGTTGGAGATGTCGGACAGGGTAAGCGGTTCTTC	TRBJ2-1	once	TRBV29-1	TRBD1
CASSLGQNSPPHF	TGCGCCAGCAGCTTGGGACAGAATTCACCCCCCCACTTT	TRBJ1-6	once	TRBV5-1	NA
CASSPGQGLDTQYF	TGTGCCAGCAGCCCGGGACAGGGACTGGATACGCAGTATTTT	TRBJ2-3	NA	TRBV7-9	TRBD1
CASSLGVENIQYF	TGTGCCAGCAGCTTAGGAGTTGAAAACATTCAGTACTTC	TRBJ2-4	few	TRBV13	NA
CASILAATLAGAYNEQFF	TGTGCCAGCATCTTGGCGGCAACACTAGCGGGGGCCTACAATGAGCAGTTCTTC	TRBJ2-1	NA	TRBV11-2	TRBD2
CASSLGGASGPYNVQFF	TGTGCCAGCAGCTTAGGGGGCGCTAGCGGACCGTACAATGTGCAGTTCTTC	TRBJ2-1	NA	TRBV11-2	TRBD2
CAISEFAPAGSYNEQFF	TGTGCCATCAGTGAATTCGCCCCTGCCGGTTCCTACAATGAGCAGTTCTTC	TRBJ2-1	NA	TRBV6-1	NA
CASSPGTDYNSPIHF	TGTGCCAGCAGCCCCGGGACGGATTATAATTCACCCATCCACTTT	TRBJ1-6	NA	TRBV4-2	NA
CASSSVVGNEQYF	TGTGCCAGTAGCTCAGTCGTAGGAAACGAGCAGTACTTC	TRBJ2-7	NA	TRBV11-2	NA
CASSLVVSRGGSYEQYF	TGTGCCAGCAGCCTGGTGGTTAGTCGAGGGGGCTCCTACGAGCAGTACTTC	TRBJ2-7	few	TRBV5-4	NA
CATNFRGTDYNEQFF	TGTGCCACCAACTTTCGGGGGACAGACTACAATGAGCAGTTCTTC	TRBJ2-1	NA	TRBV6-1	NA
CSVEVRSGYGYTF	TGTAGCGTTGAAGTAAGGTCGGGCTATGGCTACACCTTC	TRBJ1-2	once	TRBV29-1	NA
CVSSELGNSPLHF	TGTGTCAGCAGTGAATTAGGGAATTCACCCCTCCACTTT	TRBJ1-6	NA	TRBV6-1	NA
CASSLGGWTSRLDTQYF	TGTGCCAGCAGCTTGGGGGGGTGGACTAGCCGTCTGGATACGCAGTATTTT	TRBJ2-3	NA	TRBV5-4	TRBD2
CASSFERSEQYF	TGTGCCAGCAGCTTCGAGAGATCCGAGCAGTACTTC	TRBJ2-7	many	TRBV5-6	NA
CASSTTGGTEAFF	TGCGCCAGTAGCACTACAGGGGGAACTGAAGCTTTCTTT	TRBJ1-1	few	TRBV5-1	TRBD1
CASSFELTYEQYF	TGTGCCAGCAGCTTCGAGCTGACCTACGAGCAGTACTTC	TRBJ2-7	NA	TRBV11-2	NA
CAWSPKGGDRELFF	TGTGCCTGGAGTCCGAAGGGGGGGGACCGGGAGCTGTTTTTT	TRBJ2-2	NA	TRBV30	NA
CASSYSRQTQETQYF	TGTGCCAGCAGTTACTCTCGACAGACCCAAGAGACCCAGTACTTC	TRBJ2-5	NA	TRBV6-6	NA
CDGGSLGGGAFF	TGTGACGGCGGTAGTCTAGGGGGAGGCGCTTTCTTT	TRBJ1-1	NA	TRBV11-2	NA
CASSSRDRGNEQSF	TGCGCCAGCAGCTCACGGGACAGGGGTAATGAGCAGTCCTTC	TRBJ2-1	NA	TRBV4-1	TRBD1
CASRDGLSYNEQFF	TGTGCCAGCAGGGACGGGCTCTCCTACAATGAGCAGTTCTTC	TRBJ2-1	many	TRBV6-6	NA
CAWRRTSSPPHF	TGTGCCTGGAGAAGGACGAGCTCACCCCCCCACTTT	TRBJ1-6	NA	TRBV30	NA